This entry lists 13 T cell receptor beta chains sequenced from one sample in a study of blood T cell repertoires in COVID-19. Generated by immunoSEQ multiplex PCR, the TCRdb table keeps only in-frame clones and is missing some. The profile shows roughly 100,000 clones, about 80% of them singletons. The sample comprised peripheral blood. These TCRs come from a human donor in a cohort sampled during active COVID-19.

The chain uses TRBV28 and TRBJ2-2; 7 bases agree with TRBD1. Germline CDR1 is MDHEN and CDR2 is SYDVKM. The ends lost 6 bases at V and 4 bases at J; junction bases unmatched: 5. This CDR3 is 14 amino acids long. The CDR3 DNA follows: TGTGCCAGCAGGGGACAGATGAGCACCGGGGAGCTGTTTTTT. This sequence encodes CASRGQMSTGELFF. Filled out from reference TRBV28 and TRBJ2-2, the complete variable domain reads DVKVTQSSRYLVKRTGEKVFLECVQDMDHENMFWYRQDPGLGLRLIYFSYDVKMKEKGDIPEGYSVSREKKERFSLILESASTNQTSMYLCASRGQMSTGELFFGEGSRLTVL.

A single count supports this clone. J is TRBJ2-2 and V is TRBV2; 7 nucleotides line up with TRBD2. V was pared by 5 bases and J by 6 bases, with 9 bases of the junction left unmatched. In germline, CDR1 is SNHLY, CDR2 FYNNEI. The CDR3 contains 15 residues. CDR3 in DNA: TGTGCCAGCAGTCTAAGGACTAGTGGTCCCGGGGAGCTGTTTTTT. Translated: CASSLRTSGPGELFF.

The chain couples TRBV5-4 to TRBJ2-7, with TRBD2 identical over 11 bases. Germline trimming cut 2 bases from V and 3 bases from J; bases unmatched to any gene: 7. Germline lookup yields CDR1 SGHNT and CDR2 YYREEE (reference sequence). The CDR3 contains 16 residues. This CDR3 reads CASSFGGGTSGYEQYF. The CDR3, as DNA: TGTGCCAGCAGCTTTGGTGGTGGGACTAGCGGCTACGAGCAGTACTTC.

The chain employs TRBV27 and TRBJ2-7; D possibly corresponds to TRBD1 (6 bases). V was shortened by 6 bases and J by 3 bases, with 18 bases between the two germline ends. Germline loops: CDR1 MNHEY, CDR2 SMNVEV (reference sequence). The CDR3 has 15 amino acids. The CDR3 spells CASSQTGLRGYEQYF. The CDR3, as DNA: TGTGCCAGCAGCCAAACAGGGTTACGAGGCTACGAGCAGTACTTC.

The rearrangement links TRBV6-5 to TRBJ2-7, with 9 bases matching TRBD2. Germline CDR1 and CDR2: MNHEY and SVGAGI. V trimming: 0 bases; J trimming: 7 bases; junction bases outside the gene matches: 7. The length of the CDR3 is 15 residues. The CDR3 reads CASSYSSSGRREQYF. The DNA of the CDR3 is TGTGCCAGCAGTTACTCGAGCAGCGGGAGGAGGGAGCAGTACTTC.

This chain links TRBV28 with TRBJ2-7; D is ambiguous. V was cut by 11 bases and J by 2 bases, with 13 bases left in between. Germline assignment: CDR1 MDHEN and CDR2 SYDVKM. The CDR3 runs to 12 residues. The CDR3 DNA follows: TGTGCCTGCCAGGCTGGAACCTACGAGCAGTACTTC. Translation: CACQAGTYEQYF.

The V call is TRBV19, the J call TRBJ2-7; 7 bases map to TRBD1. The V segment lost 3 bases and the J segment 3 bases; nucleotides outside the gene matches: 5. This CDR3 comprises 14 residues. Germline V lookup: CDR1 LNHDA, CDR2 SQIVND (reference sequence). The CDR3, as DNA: TGTGCCAGTAGTATCAATGACAGGGTCTACGAGCAGTACTTC. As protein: CASSINDRVYEQYF.

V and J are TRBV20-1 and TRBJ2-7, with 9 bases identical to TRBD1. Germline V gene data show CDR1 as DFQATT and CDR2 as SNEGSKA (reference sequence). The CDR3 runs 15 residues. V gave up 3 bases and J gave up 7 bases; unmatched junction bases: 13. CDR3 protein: CSASSDRGRGMEQYF. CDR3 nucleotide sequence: TGCAGTGCTAGTTCGGACAGGGGTAGAGGTATGGAGCAGTACTTC.

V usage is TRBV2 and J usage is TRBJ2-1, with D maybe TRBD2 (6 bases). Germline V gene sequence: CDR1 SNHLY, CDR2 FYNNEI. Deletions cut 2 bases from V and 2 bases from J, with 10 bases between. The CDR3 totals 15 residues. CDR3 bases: TGTGCCAGCAGTGAAAGTAGCGGAACCTACAATGAGCAGTTCTTC. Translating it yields CASSESSGTYNEQFF. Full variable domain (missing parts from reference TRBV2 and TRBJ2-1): EPEVTQTPSHQVTQMGQEVILRCVPISNHLYFYWYRQILGQKVEFLVSFYNNEISEKSEIFDDQFSVERPDGSNFTLKIRSTKLEDSAMYFCASSESSGTYNEQFFGPGTRLTVL.

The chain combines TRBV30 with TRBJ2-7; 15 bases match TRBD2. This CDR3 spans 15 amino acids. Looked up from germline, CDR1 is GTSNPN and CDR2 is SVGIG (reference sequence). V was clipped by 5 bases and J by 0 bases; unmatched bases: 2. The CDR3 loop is CAWGLAGGSSYEQYF. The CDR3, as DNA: TGTGCCTGGGGACTAGCGGGAGGGAGCTCCTACGAGCAGTACTTC.

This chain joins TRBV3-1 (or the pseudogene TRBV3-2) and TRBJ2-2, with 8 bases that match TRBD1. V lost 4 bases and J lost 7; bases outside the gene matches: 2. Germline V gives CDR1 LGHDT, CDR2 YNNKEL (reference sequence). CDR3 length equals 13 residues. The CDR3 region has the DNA TGTGCCAGCAGCCCGGACAGGGACGGGGAGCTGTTTTTT. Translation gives CASSPDRDGELFF.

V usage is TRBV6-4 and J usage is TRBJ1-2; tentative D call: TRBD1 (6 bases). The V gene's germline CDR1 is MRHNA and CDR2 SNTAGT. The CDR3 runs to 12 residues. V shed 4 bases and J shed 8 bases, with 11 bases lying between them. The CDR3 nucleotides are TGTGCCAGCAGTGCTACAGGGATAGGCTACACCTTC. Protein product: CASSATGIGYTF.

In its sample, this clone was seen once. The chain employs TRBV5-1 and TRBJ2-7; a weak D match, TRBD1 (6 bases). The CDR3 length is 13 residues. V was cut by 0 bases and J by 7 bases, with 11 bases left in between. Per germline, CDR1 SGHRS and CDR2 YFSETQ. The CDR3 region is CASSLDFTGEQYF. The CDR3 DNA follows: TGCGCCAGCAGCTTGGACTTTACAGGGGAGCAGTACTTC.